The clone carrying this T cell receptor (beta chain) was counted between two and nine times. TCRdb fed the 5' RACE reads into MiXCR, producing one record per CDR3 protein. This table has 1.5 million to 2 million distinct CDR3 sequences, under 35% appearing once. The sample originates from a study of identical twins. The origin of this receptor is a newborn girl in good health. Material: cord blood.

The CDR3: CSARPGQGLQTQYF. As DNA, the CDR3 is TGCAGTGCTAGGCCGGGACAGGGTTTGCAGACCCAGTACTTC. The rearrangement joins TRBV20-1 to TRBJ2-5; 9 bases align to TRBD1. Per germline, CDR1 DFQATT and CDR2 SNEGSKA (reference sequence). The trim removed 3 bases at V and 6 bases at J, leaving 8 bases unmatched. CDR3 size: 14 residues.